A single sample is the source of the 10 T cell receptor beta chains below, sequenced in a study of radiotherapy plus CTLA-4 blockade in lung cancer. The protocol was immunoSEQ multiplex PCR, while the TCRdb copy is restricted to in-frame clones and leaves out a portion. The sample lists around 71,000 clones, roughly three quarters occurring once. This sample comprised peripheral blood, obtained from a patient treated with radiotherapy plus ipilimumab. These receptors all stem from a human donor with non-small cell lung cancer whose response to radiotherapy plus ipilimumab could not be evaluated. Some clones in this sample may be carry-over from other donors' samples.

The genes are TRBV6-1 and TRBJ2-7, with D perhaps TRBD1 (6 bases). Per germline, CDR1 MNHNS and CDR2 SASEGT. V was cut by 4 bases and J by 4 bases, with 20 bases left in between. CDR3 size: 16 residues. The CDR3 is CASSVGTRGGYYEQYF. The CDR3 coding sequence is TGTGCCAGCAGTGTAGGGACAAGGGGCGGTTATTACGAGCAGTACTTC.

The chain is built from TRBV19 and TRBJ1-3; D is unclear. Germline CDR1 LNHDA, CDR2 SQIVND (reference sequence). V was clipped by 6 bases and J by 3 bases, with 6 bases between them. CDR3 size: 12 residues. In nucleotides, the CDR3 is TGTGCCAGTAGCGACATTGGAAACACCATATATTTT. Protein sequence: CASSDIGNTIYF.

This rearrangement joins TRBV14 to TRBJ1-2; maybe TRBD1 (5 bases). Germline assignment: CDR1 SGHDN and CDR2 FVKESK. Trimming stripped 0 bases from V and 4 bases from J, with 12 bases between. This CDR3 contains 15 residues. CDR3 nucleotides: TGTGCCAGCAGCCAAGACCTTACAGGTCTCTATGGCTACACCTTC. Translation: CASSQDLTGLYGYTF.

The sample holds one count of this clone. V is TRBV15 and J is TRBJ2-5, with 10 bases matching TRBD2. Germline V gene lookup returns CDR1 LNHNV and CDR2 YYDKDF (reference sequence). With V trimmed by 5 bases and J by 3 bases, 6 bases remained unmatched. The CDR3 length is 15 residues. The CDR3 is CATSVYLAGEETQYF. CDR3 nucleotide sequence: TGTGCCACCAGCGTATACCTAGCGGGGGAAGAGACCCAGTACTTC. The variable domain in full, with the rest retrieved from reference TRBV15 and TRBJ2-5, is DAMVIQNPRYQVTQFGKPVTLSCSQTLNHNVMYWYQQKSSQAPKLLFHYYDKDFNNEADTPDNFQSRRPNTSFCFLDIRSPGLGDTAMYLCATSVYLAGEETQYFGPGTRLLVL.

The chain joins TRBV18 to TRBJ2-2, with 10 positions matching TRBD1. Germline loops: CDR1 KGHSH, CDR2 LQKENI. J gave up 7 bases and V 6 bases, and 5 bases lay outside the gene matches. This CDR3 comprises 14 residues. Here the CDR3 DNA reads TGTGCCAGCTCCCGACAGGGGGCGAACGGGGAGCTGTTTTTT. This sequence encodes CASSRQGANGELFF.

This clone was recorded only once. V gene TRBV9 combines with J gene TRBJ1-5; TRBD1 is a possible D gene (5 bases). The CDR3 consists of 14 residues. V was shortened by 1 base and J by 4 bases, with 9 bases between the two germline ends. CDR1 and CDR2 from the germline V gene are SGDLS and YYNGEE. CDR3 sequence reads: CASSVWGGNQPQHF. In nucleotides, the CDR3 is TGTGCCAGCAGCGTATGGGGGGGAAATCAGCCCCAGCATTTT.

The V and J genes are TRBV28 and TRBJ1-6; 10 nucleotides agree with TRBD1. There are 14 residues in the CDR3. The germline V gene has CDR1 MDHEN and CDR2 SYDVKM. The trim removed 5 bases at V and 9 bases at J, leaving 4 bases unmatched. The CDR3, as DNA: TGTGCCAGCAGTAAGACAGGGGGCAGTTCACCCCTCCACTTT. Residues: CASSKTGGSSPLHF.

This clone came up a few times. The genes are TRBV11-1 and TRBJ2-7, with TRBD2 matching over 11 bases. CDR3 length: 15 residues. The junction had 4 bases not matched to a gene; V was cut back by 5 bases and J by 1 base. Germline assignment: CDR1 SGHAT and CDR2 FQDESV (reference sequence). CDR3 sequence (DNA): TGTGCCAGCAGCCTTAGCGGGGGGGCTTCCTACGAGCAGTACTTC. Amino acids: CASSLSGGASYEQYF.

The J gene is TRBJ1-1, the V gene TRBV27, with 9 bases aligning to TRBD1. V lost 9 bases to trimming and J lost 10 bases; unmatched junction nucleotides: 15. CDR3 length: 14 residues. Germline CDR1 and CDR2: MNHEY and SMNVEV (reference sequence). The CDR3: CASHPTDRGVIAFF. Written as DNA, the CDR3 is TGTGCCAGTCACCCCACGGACAGGGGTGTAATAGCTTTCTTT.

V and J are TRBV5-1 and TRBJ2-3, with 7 bases matching TRBD1. The CDR3 length is 14 residues. The V and J ends lost 5 bases and 2 bases, in that order; junction bases with no gene match: 5. Germline CDR1 is SGHRS and CDR2 is YFSETQ. The CDR3 region has the DNA TGCGCCAGCAGACGGGACAGCTACACAGATACGCAGTATTTT. As protein: CASRRDSYTDTQYF. Variable domain in full (rest from reference TRBV5-1 and TRBJ2-3): KAGVTQTPRYLIKTRGQQVTLSCSPISGHRSVSWYQQTPGQGLQFLFEYFSETQRNKGNFPGRFSGRQFSNSRSEMNVSTLELGDSALYLCASRRDSYTDTQYFGPGTRLTVL.